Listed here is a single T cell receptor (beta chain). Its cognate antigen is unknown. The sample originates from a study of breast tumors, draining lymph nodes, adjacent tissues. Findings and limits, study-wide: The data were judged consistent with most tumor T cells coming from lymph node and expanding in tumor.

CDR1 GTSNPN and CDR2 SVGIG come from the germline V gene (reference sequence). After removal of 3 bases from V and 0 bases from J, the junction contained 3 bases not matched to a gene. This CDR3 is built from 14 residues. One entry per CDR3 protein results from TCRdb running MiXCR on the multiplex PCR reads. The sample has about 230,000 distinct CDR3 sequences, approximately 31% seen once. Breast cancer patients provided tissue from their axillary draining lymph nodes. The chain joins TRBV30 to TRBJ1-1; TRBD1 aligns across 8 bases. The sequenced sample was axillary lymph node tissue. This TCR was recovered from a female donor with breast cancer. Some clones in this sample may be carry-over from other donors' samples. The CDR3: CAWRGQALNTEAFF. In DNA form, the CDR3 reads TGTGCCTGGAGGGGACAGGCCTTGAACACTGAAGCTTTCTTT.